This T cell receptor beta chain was captured by sequencing in a study of shared clonotypes between healthy human individuals. Turning to the study itself: A couple of female and a few male donors aged 18 to 49 were enrolled.

Each cell subset's genomic DNA was divided evenly among several immunoSEQ plates. TCRdb's table, derived via immunoSEQ multiplex PCR, lists solely in-frame clones and lacks some. The table lists roughly 640,000 clones, around 72% of them singletons. Study findings and constraints: Some clonotypes were shared by all four sorted-subset donors, while others were not shared. The non-shared ones had lower generation probabilities than the shared ones.

Researchers partitioned CD4+ cells into CD45RA+ naive and CD45RA-negative memory subsets. Comments on this clone: The antigen is not known.

This sequence originates from a woman aged 25 to 39 in good health. The sequencing sample was made of memory CD4+ T cells sorted from blood. Documented subset: CD45RA-negative fraction.

Here the CDR3 reads CASSQDIQGQPQHF. CDR3 bases: TGTGCCAGCAGCCAAGACATACAGGGCCAGCCCCAGCATTTT. The genes are TRBV7-9 and TRBJ1-5; weak D call: TRBD1 (6 bases). The ends were cut back, 5 bases at V and 7 bases at J, with 15 bases in the middle. Germline V gene sequence: CDR1 SEHNR, CDR2 FQNEAQ (reference sequence). This CDR3 has 14 amino acids. The full variable domain, rest sourced from reference TRBV7-9 and TRBJ1-5, is DTGVSQNPRHKITKRGQNVTFRCDPISEHNRLYWYRQTLGQGPEFLTYFQNEAQLEKSRLLSDRFSAERPKGSFSTLEIQRTEQGDSAMYLCASSQDIQGQPQHFGDGTRLSIL.